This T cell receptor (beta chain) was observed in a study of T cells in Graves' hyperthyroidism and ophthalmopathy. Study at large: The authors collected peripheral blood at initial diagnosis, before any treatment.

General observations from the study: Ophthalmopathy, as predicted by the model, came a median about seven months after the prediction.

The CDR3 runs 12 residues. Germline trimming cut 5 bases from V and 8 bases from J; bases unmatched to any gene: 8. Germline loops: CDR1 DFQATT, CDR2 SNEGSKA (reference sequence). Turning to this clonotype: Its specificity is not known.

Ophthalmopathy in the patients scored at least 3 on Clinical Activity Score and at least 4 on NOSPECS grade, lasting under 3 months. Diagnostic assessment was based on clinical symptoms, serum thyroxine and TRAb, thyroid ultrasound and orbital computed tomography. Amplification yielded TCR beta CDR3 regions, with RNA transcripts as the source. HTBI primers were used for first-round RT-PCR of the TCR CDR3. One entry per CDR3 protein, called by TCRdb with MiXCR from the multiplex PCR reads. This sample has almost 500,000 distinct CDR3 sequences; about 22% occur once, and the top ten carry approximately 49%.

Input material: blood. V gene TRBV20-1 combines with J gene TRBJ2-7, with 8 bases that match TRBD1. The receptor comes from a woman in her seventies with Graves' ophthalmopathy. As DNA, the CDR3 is TGCAGTGCTTCTCACGGACAGGGTCAGCAGTACTTC. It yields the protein CSASHGQGQQYF.